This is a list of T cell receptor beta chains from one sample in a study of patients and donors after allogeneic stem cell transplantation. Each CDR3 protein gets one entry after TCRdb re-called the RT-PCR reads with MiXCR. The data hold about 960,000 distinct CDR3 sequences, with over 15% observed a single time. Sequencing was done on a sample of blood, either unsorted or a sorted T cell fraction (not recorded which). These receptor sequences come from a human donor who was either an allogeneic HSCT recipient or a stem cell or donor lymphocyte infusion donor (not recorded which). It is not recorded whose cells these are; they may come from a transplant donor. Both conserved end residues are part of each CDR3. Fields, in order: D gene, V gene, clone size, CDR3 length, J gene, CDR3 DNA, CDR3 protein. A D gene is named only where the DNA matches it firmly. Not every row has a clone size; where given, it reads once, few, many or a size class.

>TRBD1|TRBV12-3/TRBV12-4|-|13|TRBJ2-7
TGTGCCAGCAATCAAGGGACAGTCTACGAGCAGTACTTC
CASNQGTVYEQYF
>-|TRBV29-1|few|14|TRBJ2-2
TGCAGCGTGCGCATGGAGTGGGACACCGGGGAGCTGTTTTTT
CSVRMEWDTGELFF
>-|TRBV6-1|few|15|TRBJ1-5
TGTGCCAGCATCCGGGGGGCTCAAGTCAATCAGCCCCAGCATTTT
CASIRGAQVNQPQHF
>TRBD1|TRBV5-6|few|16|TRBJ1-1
TGTGCCAGCAGCTTGGTGGACAGGGGGCGGAACACTGAAGCTTTCTTT
CASSLVDRGRNTEAFF
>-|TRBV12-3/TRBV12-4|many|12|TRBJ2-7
TGTGCCAGCAGCCTTGACATCTACGAGCAGTACTTC
CASSLDIYEQYF
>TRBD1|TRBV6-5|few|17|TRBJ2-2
TGTGCCAGCAGTTATATACTGGACAGGGCGGGCACCGGGGAGCTGTTTTTT
CASSYILDRAGTGELFF
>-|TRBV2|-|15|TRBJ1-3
TGTGCCAGCAGTGAAGCGAGAACAGGCCGAAACACCATATATTTT
CASSEARTGRNTIYF
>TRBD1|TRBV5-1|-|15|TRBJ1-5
TGCGCCAGCAGCTTGGAGGGACAGGGCATTGCGCCCCAGCATTTT
CASSLEGQGIAPQHF
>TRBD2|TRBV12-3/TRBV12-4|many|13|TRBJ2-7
TGTGCCAGCAGGGTAGCGGGAGAGTACGAGCAGTACTTC
CASRVAGEYEQYF
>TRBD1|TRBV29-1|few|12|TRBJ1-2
TGCAGCGTATCCGACAGGGTTCGCGGCTACACCTTC
CSVSDRVRGYTF
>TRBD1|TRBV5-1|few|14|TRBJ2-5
TGCGCCAGCAGCTACCACAGGGGGCTGGAGACCCAGTACTTC
CASSYHRGLETQYF
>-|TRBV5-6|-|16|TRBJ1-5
TGTGCCAGCAGCTGGGGGCGAGGGTTGAACAATCAGCCCCAGCATTTT
CASSWGRGLNNQPQHF
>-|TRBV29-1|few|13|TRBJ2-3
TGCAGCGTTGATAGGTCCGCCACAGATACGCAGTATTTT
CSVDRSATDTQYF
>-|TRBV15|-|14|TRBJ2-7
TGTGCCACCAGCAGAGATCGTTTCTCCTACGAGCAGTACTTC
CATSRDRFSYEQYF
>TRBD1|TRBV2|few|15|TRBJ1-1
TGTGCCAGCAGTACCAGGGGGACGGTGAACACTGAAGCTTTCTTT
CASSTRGTVNTEAFF
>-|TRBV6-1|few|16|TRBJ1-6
TGTGCCAGCAGTACAACCGGGGGCTCCTATAATTCACCCCTCCACTTT
CASSTTGGSYNSPLHF